The entry that follows covers one T cell receptor beta chain sequence. The data were taken from a study of T cells in Graves' hyperthyroidism and ophthalmopathy. Turning to the study itself: At the time of initial diagnosis and before any treatment, peripheral blood was collected.

For Graves' hyperthyroidism to be stable, ophthalmopathy could not progress within 18 months. Uncontrolled infection, other autoimmune disease, pregnancy or lactation led to exclusion. The PBMCs were taken from approximately 11 ml of fresh peripheral blood. The J segment lost 0 bases and the V segment lost 5 bases, leaving 6 bases of the junction unmatched. Germline V gives CDR1 MNHNS, CDR2 SASEGT. This CDR3 is 16 amino acids long. Researchers took RNA transcripts and amplified the TCR beta CDR3 regions from them. First-round RT-PCR of the TCR CDR3 relied on the HTBI primer set. TCRdb independently ran MiXCR on the multiplex PCR reads; one entry per CDR3 protein. The sample shows fewer than 850,000 distinct CDR3 sequences, roughly a sixth of them seen only once.

Input material: blood. The rearrangement uses TRBV6-1 and TRBJ2-7; 11 nucleotides line up with TRBD2. The source of this sequence is a man between 50 and 59 years old with Graves' hyperthyroidism. CDR3 amino acids: CASSPHLAGGSYEQYF. CDR3 DNA sequence: TGTGCCAGCAGTCCGCACCTAGCGGGGGGCTCCTACGAGCAGTACTTC.